A single T cell receptor beta chain is shown here with its context. This entry belongs to a study of shared clonotypes between healthy human individuals. The method was immunoSEQ multiplex PCR; TCRdb's version includes in-frame clones alone and lacks a portion of them. The sample consists of around 600,000 clones, approximately 95% of them appearing once. Naive CD8 cells were CD45RO-negative, positively selected for CCR7, excluding terminally differentiated effector memory CD45RA+ cells. The sequencing sample was made of naive CD8+ T cells sorted from blood. The clonotype comes from a woman in her twenties or thirties in good health.

CDR3 DNA sequence: TGTGCCAGCAGCGTAGGTGGGGGGTCGACAAATGAGCAGTTCTTC. Protein sequence: CASSVGGGSTNEQFF. The chain recombines TRBV9 with TRBJ2-1; D perhaps matches TRBD2 (6 bases). Germline CDR1 reads SGDLS; CDR2 reads YYNGEE. CDR3 size: 15 residues. V was cut by 0 bases and J by 7 bases, with 14 bases left in between.